This T cell receptor (beta chain) is drawn from a study of blood T cell repertoires in COVID-19. TCRdb keeps only in-frame clones here, not all; method: immunoSEQ multiplex PCR. The repertoire consists of roughly 200,000 clones, with less than 90% occurring once and the leading ten covering about 4.5%. The junction had 2 bases not matched to a gene; V was cut back by 10 bases and J by 8 bases. The germline gives CDR1 KGHDR, CDR2 SFDVKD. This CDR3 spans 11 amino acids. Sequenced sample: PBMCs or T cells enriched from blood (not recorded which). The V gene is TRBV24-1, the J gene TRBJ1-2; 11 bases map to TRBD1. The TCR was taken from a woman in her twenties or thirties who had been exposed to COVID-19. Here the CDR3 reads CATGQGEGYTF. The CDR3 DNA reads as TGTGCCACGGGACAGGGGGAGGGCTACACCTTC.